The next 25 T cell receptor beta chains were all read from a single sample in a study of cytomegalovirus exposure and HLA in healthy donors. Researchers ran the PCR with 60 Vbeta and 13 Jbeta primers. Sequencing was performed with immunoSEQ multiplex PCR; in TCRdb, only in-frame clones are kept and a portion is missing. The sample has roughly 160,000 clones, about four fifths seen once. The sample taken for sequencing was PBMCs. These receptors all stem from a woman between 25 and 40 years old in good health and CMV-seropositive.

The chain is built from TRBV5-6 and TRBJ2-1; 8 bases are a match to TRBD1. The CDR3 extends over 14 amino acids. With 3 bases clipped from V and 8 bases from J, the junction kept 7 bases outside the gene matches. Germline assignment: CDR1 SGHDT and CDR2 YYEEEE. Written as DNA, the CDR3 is TGTGCCAGCAGCTGGACAGGGTCATGGGATGAGCAGTTCTTC. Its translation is CASSWTGSWDEQFF.

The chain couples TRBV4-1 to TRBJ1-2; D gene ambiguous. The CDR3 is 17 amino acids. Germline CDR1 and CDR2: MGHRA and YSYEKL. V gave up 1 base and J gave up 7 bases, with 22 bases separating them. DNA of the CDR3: TGCGCCAGCAGCCAAGGCCTCGCGTCGGCCCGCTCAGGTGGCTACACCTTC. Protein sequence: CASSQGLASARSGGYTF.

In DNA form, the CDR3 reads TGTGCCAGCAGTTTTGCCGGACAGGGAAGTCGGTATGGCTACACCTTC. As protein: CASSFAGQGSRYGYTF. J is TRBJ1-2 and V is TRBV27; 8 nucleotides agree with TRBD1. This CDR3 region has 16 residues. V trimming: 3 bases; J trimming: 5 bases; junction bases outside the gene matches: 11. From germline, CDR1 is MNHEY and CDR2 SMNVEV (reference sequence).

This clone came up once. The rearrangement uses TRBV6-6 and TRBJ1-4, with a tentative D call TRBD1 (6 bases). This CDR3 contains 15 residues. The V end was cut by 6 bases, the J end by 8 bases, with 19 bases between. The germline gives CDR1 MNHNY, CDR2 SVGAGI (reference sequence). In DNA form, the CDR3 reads TGTGCCAGCAGCCTGAGGGGGGGGGATTTAGAAAAACTGTTTTTT. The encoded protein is CASSLRGGDLEKLFF.

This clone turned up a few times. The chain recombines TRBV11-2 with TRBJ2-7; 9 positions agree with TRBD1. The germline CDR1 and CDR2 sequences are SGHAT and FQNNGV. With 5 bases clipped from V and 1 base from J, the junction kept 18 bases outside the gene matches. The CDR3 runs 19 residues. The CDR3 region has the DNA TGTGCCAGCAGCATAAACCGGGACAGGGCAACGGAGGGATCCTACGAGCAGTACTTC. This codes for CASSINRDRATEGSYEQYF.

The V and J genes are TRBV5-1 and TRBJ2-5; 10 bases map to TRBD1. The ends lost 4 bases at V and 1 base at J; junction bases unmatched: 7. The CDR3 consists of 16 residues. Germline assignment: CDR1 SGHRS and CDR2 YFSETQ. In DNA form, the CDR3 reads TGCGCCAGCAGCGATACCGGGACAGGGGCCCAAGAGACCCAGTACTTC. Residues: CASSDTGTGAQETQYF. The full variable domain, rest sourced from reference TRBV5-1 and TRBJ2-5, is KAGVTQTPRYLIKTRGQQVTLSCSPISGHRSVSWYQQTPGQGLQFLFEYFSETQRNKGNFPGRFSGRQFSNSRSEMNVSTLELGDSALYLCASSDTGTGAQETQYFGPGTRLLVL.

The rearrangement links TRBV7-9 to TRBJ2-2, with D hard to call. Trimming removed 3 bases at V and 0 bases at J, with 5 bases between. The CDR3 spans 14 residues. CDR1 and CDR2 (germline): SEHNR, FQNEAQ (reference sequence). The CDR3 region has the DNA TGTGCCAGCAGCTTTTCCGCGAACACCGGGGAGCTGTTTTTT. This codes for CASSFSANTGELFF.

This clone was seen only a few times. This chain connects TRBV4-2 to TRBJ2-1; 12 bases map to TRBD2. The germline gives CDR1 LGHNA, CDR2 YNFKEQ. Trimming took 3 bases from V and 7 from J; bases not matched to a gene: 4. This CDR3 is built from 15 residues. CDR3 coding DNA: TGTGCCAGCAGCCACCCTAGCGGGGGGGCAAATGAGCAGTTCTTC. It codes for CASSHPSGGANEQFF.

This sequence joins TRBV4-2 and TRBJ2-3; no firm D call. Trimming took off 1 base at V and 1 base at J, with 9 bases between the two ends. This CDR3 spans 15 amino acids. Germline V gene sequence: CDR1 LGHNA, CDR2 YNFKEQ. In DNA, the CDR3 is TGTGCCAGCAGCCAAGCTCAAGCTGGCACAGATACGCAGTATTTT. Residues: CASSQAQAGTDTQYF.

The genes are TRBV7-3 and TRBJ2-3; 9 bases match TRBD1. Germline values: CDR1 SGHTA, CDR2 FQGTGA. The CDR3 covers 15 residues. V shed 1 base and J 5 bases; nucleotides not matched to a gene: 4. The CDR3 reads CASSLRQGGIDTQYF. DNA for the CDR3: TGTGCCAGCAGCTTAAGACAGGGGGGTATAGATACGCAGTATTTT.

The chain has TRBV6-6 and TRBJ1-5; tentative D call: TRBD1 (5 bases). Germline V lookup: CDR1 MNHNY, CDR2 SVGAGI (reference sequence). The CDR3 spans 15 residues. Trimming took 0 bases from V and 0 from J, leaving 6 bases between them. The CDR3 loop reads CASSYSQVSNQPQHF. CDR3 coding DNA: TGTGCCAGCAGTTACTCACAGGTTAGCAATCAGCCCCAGCATTTT.

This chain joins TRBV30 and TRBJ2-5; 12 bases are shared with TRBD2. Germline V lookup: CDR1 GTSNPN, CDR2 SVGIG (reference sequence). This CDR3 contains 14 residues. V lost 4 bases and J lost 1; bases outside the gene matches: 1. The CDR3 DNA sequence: TGTGCCTGGACTAGCGGGGGGGCCCAAGAGACCCAGTACTTC. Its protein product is CAWTSGGAQETQYF.

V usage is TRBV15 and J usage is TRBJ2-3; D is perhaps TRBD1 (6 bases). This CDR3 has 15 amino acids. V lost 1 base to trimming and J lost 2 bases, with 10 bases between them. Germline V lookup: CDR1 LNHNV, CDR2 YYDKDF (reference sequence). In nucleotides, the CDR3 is TGTGCCACCAGCAGAGGAGGGACAATCACAGATACGCAGTATTTT. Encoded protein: CATSRGGTITDTQYF.

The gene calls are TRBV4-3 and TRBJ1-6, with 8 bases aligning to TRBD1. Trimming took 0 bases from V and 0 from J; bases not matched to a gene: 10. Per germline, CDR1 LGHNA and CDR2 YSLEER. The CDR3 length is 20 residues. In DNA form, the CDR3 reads TGCGCCAGCAGCCAAGATCCGCCAGGGGGCTATAGCTCCTATAATTCACCCCTCCACTTT. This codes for CASSQDPPGGYSSYNSPLHF.

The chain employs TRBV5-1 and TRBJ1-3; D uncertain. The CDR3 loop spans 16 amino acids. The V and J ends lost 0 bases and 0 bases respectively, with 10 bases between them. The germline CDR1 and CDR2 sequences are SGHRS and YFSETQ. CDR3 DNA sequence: TGCGCCAGCAGCTTGGAAGGAGGAAGCTCTGGAAACACCATATATTTT. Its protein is CASSLEGGSSGNTIYF.

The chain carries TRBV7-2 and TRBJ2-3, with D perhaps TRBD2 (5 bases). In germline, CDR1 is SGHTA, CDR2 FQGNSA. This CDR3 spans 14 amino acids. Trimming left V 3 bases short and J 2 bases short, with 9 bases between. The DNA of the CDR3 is TGTGCCAGCAGCTTGGACTTCGACACAGATACGCAGTATTTT. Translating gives CASSLDFDTDTQYF.

The CDR3 DNA is TGTGCCAGTAGCCTCTTCCGGGACAGGGGGACTGAAGCTTTCTTT. It codes for CASSLFRDRGTEAFF. This chain links TRBV19 with TRBJ1-1, with 11 nucleotides matching TRBD1. The CDR3 covers 15 residues. Germline CDR1 LNHDA, CDR2 SQIVND (reference sequence). Trimming took 6 bases from V and 5 from J; bases not matched to a gene: 8. The full variable domain, in which reference TRBV19 and TRBJ1-1 provide the parts outside the CDR3, is DGGITQSPKYLFRKEGQNVTLSCEQNLNHDAMYWYRQDPGQGLRLIYYSQIVNDFQKGDIAEGYSVSREKKESFPLTVTSAQKNPTAFYLCASSLFRDRGTEAFFGQGTRLTVV.

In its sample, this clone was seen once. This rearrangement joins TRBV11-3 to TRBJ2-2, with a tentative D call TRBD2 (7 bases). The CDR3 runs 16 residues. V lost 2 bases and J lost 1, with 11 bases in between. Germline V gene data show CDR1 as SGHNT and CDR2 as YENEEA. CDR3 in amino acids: CASSLRGGRNTGELFF. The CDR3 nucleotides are TGTGCCAGCAGCTTAAGGGGGGGTCGGAACACCGGGGAGCTGTTTTTT. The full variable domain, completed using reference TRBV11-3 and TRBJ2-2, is EAGVVQSPRYKIIEKKQPVAFWCNPISGHNTLYWYLQNLGQGPELLIRYENEEAVDDSQLPKDRFSAERLKGVDSTLKIQPAELGDSAVYLCASSLRGGRNTGELFFGEGSRLTVL.

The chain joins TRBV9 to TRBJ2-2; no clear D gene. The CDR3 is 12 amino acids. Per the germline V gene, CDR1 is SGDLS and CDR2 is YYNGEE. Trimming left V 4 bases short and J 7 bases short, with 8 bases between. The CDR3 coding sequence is TGTGCCAGCAGCCCCCGAGTCGGGGAGCTGTTTTTT. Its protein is CASSPRVGELFF.

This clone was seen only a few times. The CDR3 DNA reads as TGTGCCAGCTCACCGAGGACAGGCCGAGGGGAGCTGTTTTTT. Protein product: CASSPRTGRGELFF. This sequence joins TRBV18 and TRBJ2-2, with TRBD1 matching 7 bases. Trimming at V came to 3 bases and at J to 8 bases, leaving 6 bases not matched to a gene. The CDR3 length is 14 residues. The V gene's germline CDR1 is KGHSH and CDR2 LQKENI.

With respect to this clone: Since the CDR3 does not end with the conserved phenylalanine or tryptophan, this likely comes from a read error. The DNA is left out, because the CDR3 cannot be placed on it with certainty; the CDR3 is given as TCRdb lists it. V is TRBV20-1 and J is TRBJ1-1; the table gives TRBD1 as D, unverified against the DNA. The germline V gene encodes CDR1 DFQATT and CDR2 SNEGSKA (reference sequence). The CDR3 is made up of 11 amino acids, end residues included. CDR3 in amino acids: CSARGGGRGFS.

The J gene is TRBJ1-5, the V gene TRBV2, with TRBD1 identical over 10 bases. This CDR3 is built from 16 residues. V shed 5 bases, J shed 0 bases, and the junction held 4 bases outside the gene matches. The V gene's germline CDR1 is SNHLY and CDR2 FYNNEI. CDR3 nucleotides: TGTGCCAGCAGTACCCGGGACAGGGGTAGCAATCAGCCCCAGCATTTT. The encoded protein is CASSTRDRGSNQPQHF.

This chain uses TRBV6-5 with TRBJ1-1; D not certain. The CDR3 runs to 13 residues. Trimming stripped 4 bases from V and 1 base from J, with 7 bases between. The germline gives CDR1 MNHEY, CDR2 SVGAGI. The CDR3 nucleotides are TGTGCCAGCAGTTTATACAAGAACACTGAAGCTTTCTTT. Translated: CASSLYKNTEAFF.

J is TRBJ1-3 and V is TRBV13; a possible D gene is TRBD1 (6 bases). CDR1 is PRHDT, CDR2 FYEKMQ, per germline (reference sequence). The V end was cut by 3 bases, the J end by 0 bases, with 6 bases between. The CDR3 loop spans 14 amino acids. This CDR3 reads CASSLGHSGNTIYF. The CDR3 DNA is TGTGCCAGCAGCTTGGGACACTCTGGAAACACCATATATTTT.

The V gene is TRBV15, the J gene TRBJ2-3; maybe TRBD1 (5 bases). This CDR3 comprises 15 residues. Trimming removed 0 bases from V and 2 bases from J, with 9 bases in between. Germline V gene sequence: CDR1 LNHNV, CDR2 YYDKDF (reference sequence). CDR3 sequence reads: CATSREGQPTDTQYF. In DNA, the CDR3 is TGTGCCACCAGCAGAGAGGGGCAGCCCACAGATACGCAGTATTTT.